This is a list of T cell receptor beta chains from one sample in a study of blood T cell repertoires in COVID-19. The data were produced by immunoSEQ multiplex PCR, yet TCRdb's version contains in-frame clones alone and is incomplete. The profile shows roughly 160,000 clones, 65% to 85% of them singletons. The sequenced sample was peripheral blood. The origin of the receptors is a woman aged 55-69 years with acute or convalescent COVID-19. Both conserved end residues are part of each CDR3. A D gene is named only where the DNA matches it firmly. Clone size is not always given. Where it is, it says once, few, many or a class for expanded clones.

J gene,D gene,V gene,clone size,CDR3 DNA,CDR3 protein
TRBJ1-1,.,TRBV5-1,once,TGCGCCAGCAGCCGGCAGACAGGGAACACTGAAGCTTTCTTT,CASSRQTGNTEAFF
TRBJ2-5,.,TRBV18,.,TGTGCCAGCTCACCAGGCTTCAGTCAAGAGACCCAGTACTTC,CASSPGFSQETQYF
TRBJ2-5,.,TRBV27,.,TGTGCCAGCAGTTTATACGGGTTCGAGGAGACCCAGTACTTC,CASSLYGFEETQYF
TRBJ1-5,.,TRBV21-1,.,TGTGCCAGCAGCAAAGTCAGGGATCGGGATCAGCCCCAGCATTTT,CASSKVRDRDQPQHF
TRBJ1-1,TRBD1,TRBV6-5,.,TGTGCCAGCATCCGTTCAGGGGGACAGGGTGAAGCTTTCTTT,CASIRSGGQGEAFF
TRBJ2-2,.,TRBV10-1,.,TGCGCCAGCAGTGAGCTCGGGAGCGGCGGGGAGCTGTTTTTT,CASSELGSGGELFF
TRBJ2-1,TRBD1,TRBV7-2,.,TGTGCCAGCAGACAGACTGCCGGGACAGGGGTCTCTGAGCAGTTCTTC,CASRQTAGTGVSEQFF
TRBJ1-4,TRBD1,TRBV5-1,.,TGCGCCAGCAGCCCGGGACAGGGAGGGGAAAAACTGTTTTTT,CASSPGQGGEKLFF
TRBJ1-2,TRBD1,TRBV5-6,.,TGTGCCAGCAGCGCCCCCGGGACAGCATATGGCTACACCTTC,CASSAPGTAYGYTF
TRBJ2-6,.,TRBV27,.,TGTGCCAGCAGTTTTTTCGTCTCTGGGGCCAACGTCCTGACTTTC,CASSFFVSGANVLTF
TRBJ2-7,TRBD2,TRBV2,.,TGTGCCAGCAAGAGCGGGGGGCCCTACGAGCAGTACTTC,CASKSGGPYEQYF
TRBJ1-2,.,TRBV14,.,TGTGCCAGCAGCTTGCGCAGGGCGGAATATGGCTACACCTTC,CASSLRRAEYGYTF
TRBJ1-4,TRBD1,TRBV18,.,TGTGCCAGCTCGCCCGGGACAGATGAAAAACTGTTTTTT,CASSPGTDEKLFF
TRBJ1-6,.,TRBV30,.,TGTGCCTGGAGGCCGGGGGGGGGCCATAATTCACCCCTCCACTTT,CAWRPGGGHNSPLHF
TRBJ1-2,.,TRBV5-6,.,TGTGCCAGCAGCTTAGGGGACAAGGGGAACTATGGCTACACCTTC,CASSLGDKGNYGYTF
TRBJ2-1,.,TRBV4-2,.,TGTGCCAGCAGCCAAGGGACATACAATGAGCAGTTCTTC,CASSQGTYNEQFF
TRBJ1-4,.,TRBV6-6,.,TGTGCCAGCAGTAGGACGGTTGGGGGCCATAATGAAAAACTGTTTTTT,CASSRTVGGHNEKLFF
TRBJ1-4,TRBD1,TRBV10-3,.,TGTGCCATCAGTGACGCCGGGACAGGGGGAGAAAAACTGTTTTTT,CAISDAGTGGEKLFF
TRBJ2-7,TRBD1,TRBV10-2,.,TGCGCCAGCAGTGAGTCCAGGGACAGACACTACGAGCAGTACTTC,CASSESRDRHYEQYF
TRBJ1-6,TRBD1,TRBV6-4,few,TGTGCCAGCAGTGACGGGGACAGGGATAATTCACCCCTCCACTTT,CASSDGDRDNSPLHF
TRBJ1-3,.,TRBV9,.,TGTGCCAGCAGCGTACACTACTCTGGAAACACCATATATTTT,CASSVHYSGNTIYF
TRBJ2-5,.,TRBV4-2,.,TGTGCCAGCAGCCAAGATACTCAACAGGCAGGAGAGACCCAGTACTTC,CASSQDTQQAGETQYF
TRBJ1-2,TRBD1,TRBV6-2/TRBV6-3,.,TGTGCCAGCAGTTCCCTCGGGACAGGGGTCTATGGCTACACCTTC,CASSSLGTGVYGYTF
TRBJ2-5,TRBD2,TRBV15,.,TGTGCCACCAGCAGAGAGGGGAGCGGGGGGGAAAAGACCCAGTACTTC,CATSREGSGGEKTQYF
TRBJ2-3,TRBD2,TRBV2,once,TGTGCCAGCAGTGACAGGGAGGGTACGCAGTATTTT,CASSDREGTQYF
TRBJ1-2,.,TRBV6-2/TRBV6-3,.,TGTGCCAGCAGTGGCACGCGGGCGCTCGGGGGATCCTACTCAAATGGCTACACCTTC,CASSGTRALGGSYSNGYTF
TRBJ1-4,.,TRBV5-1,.,TGCGCCAGCAGCGCCCAGACAGCAACTAATGAAAAACTGTTTTTT,CASSAQTATNEKLFF
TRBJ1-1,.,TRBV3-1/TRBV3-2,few,TGTGCCAGCAGCCAAATCGGAGGGTACACTGAAGCTTTCTTT,CASSQIGGYTEAFF
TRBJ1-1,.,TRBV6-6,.,TGTGCCAGCAGGACCGGGATGAACACTGAAGCTTTCTTT,CASRTGMNTEAFF
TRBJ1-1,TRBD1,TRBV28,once,TGTGCCAGCTCGGGACAGGACTACATGAACACTGAAGCTTTCTTT,CASSGQDYMNTEAFF
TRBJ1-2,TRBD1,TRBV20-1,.,TGCAGTGCTAGTATTAGACAGGGGAGAGACTATGGCTACACCTTC,CSASIRQGRDYGYTF
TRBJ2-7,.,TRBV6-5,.,TGTGCCAGCAGTTACGGACAGATCTCTAGCGAGCAGTACTTC,CASSYGQISSEQYF
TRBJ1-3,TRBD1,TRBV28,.,TGTGCCAGCGTACTAGGACAGGCCCGCTCTGGAAACACCATATATTTT,CASVLGQARSGNTIYF
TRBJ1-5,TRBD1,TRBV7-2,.,TGTGCCAGCAGCTTAGGGGCAGGGGGCTTCAATCAGCCCCAGCATTTT,CASSLGAGGFNQPQHF
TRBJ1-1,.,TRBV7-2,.,TGTGCCAGCAGCTTATTACAGGGGAACACTGAAGCTTTCTTT,CASSLLQGNTEAFF
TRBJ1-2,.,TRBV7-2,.,TGTGCCAGCAGCTTAAATAGACAGGTCGGCTACACCTTC,CASSLNRQVGYTF
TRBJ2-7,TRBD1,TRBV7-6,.,TGTGCCAGCAGCTTAGGGACGGGACAGGAGTTATACGAGCAGTACTTC,CASSLGTGQELYEQYF
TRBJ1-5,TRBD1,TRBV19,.,TGTGCCAGTAACTCGGACAGGGGGCTCCATCAGCCCCAGCATTTT,CASNSDRGLHQPQHF
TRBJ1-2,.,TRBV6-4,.,TGTGCCAGCAGTCCTGGGGGCTACTATGGCTACACCTTC,CASSPGGYYGYTF
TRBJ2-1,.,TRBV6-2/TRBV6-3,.,TGTGCCAGCAGTCTCCGGGACAAAAATCGAAATGAGCAGTTCTTC,CASSLRDKNRNEQFF
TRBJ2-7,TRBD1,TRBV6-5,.,TGTGCCAGCAGCCGAGGGACAGGGGTAGGTTACGAGCAGTACTTC,CASSRGTGVGYEQYF
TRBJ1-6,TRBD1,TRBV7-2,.,TGTGCCAGCAGCTTATCAGGGGGTTATAATTCACCCCTCCACTTT,CASSLSGGYNSPLHF
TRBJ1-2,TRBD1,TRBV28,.,TGTGCCAGCAGTTTATATTCCCCGGGGACAGGTCCCTATGGCCACACCTTC,CASSLYSPGTGPYGHTF
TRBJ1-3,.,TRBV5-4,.,TGTGCCAGCAGAATTCTAGGGGATTCTGGAAACACCATATATTTT,CASRILGDSGNTIYF
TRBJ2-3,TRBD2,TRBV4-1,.,TGCGCCAGCAGCCTCCGAGGGGCCAAGGGGACTAGCGGTTCCACAGATACGCAGTATTTT,CASSLRGAKGTSGSTDTQYF
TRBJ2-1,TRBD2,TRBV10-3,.,TGTGCCATCAGCGCCGAAGTAGCGGGGGGGAAGCAGTTCTTC,CAISAEVAGGKQFF
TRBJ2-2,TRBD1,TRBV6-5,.,TGTGCCAGCAGCGCACAGGGGGCAAGCACCGGGGAGCTGTTTTTT,CASSAQGASTGELFF
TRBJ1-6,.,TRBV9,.,TGTGCCAGCAGCGTAGGTCAGAATAATTCACCCCTCCACTTT,CASSVGQNNSPLHF
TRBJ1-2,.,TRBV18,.,TGTGCCAGCTCACCCCGTTTGACAGTGAACTATGGCTACACCTTC,CASSPRLTVNYGYTF
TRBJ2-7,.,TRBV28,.,TGTGCCAGCAGTCCGCCCCGGGGGTCCCAGTACTTC,CASSPPRGSQYF
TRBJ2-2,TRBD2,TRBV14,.,TGTGCCAGCAGCCCTACGGTAGCGGGGGGTCCGAACACCGGGGAGCTGTTTTTT,CASSPTVAGGPNTGELFF
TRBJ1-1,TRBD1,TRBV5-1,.,TGCGCCAGCAGCTTGGTATCCGGGACAGGGTCGACTGAAGCTTTCTTT,CASSLVSGTGSTEAFF
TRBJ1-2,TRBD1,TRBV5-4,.,TGTGCCAGCAGCTTCGCGACAGGGGAGGGAGGCTACACCTTC,CASSFATGEGGYTF
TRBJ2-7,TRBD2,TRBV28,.,TGTGCCAGCAGTCCCCTAGCGGGGGGGCCTGACGAGCAGTACTTC,CASSPLAGGPDEQYF
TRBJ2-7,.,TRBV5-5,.,TGTGCCAGCAGCGAGAATATGGTTTCCTACGAGCAGTACTTC,CASSENMVSYEQYF